This is a list of T cell receptor beta chains from one sample in a study of cytomegalovirus exposure and HLA in healthy donors. Profiling relied on immunoSEQ multiplex PCR, and the TCRdb table lists in-frame clones only, not all of them. Among around 160,000 clones listed, 60% to 80% were seen once. Material for sequencing was PBMCs. Receptors were obtained from a man between 50 and 59 years old in good health and CMV-seropositive. CDR3s include the opening cysteine and the closing phenylalanine or tryptophan. The D gene is left open where the match is weak. Rows may omit the clone size; those that give it use once, few, many or a size class.

abundance | d_gene | j_gene | len | v_gene | CDR3aa | CDR3nt
few | . | TRBJ2-2 | 12 | TRBV7-9 | CASSLSAGELFF | TGTGCCAGCAGCTTGTCAGCCGGGGAGCTGTTTTTT
. | TRBD1 | TRBJ1-1 | 17 | TRBV5-6 | CASSLGIQGALNTEAFF | TGTGCCAGCAGCTTGGGGATACAGGGGGCCCTGAACACTGAAGCTTTCTTT
. | TRBD1 | TRBJ2-5 | 15 | TRBV7-8 | CASSLAPGQGETQYF | TGTGCCAGCAGCTTAGCCCCGGGACAGGGGGAGACCCAGTACTTC
. | . | TRBJ2-7 | 15 | TRBV28 | CASSLEVPGAYEQYF | TGTGCCAGCAGCCTGGAAGTGCCGGGTGCCTACGAGCAGTACTTC
. | TRBD1 | TRBJ2-5 | 15 | TRBV6-1 | CASSANRGMLETQYF | TGTGCCAGCAGTGCGAACAGGGGGATGTTGGAGACCCAGTACTTC
. | TRBD2 | TRBJ2-1 | 15 | TRBV18 | CASSPNGGGYNEQFF | TGTGCCAGCTCACCAAACGGGGGGGGGTACAATGAGCAGTTCTTC
. | . | TRBJ1-1 | 14 | TRBV5-6 | CASSLPTENTEAFF | TGTGCCAGCAGTTTACCGACAGAGAACACTGAAGCTTTCTTT
few | . | TRBJ2-3 | 15 | TRBV19 | CASSMGQGAFDTQYF | TGTGCCAGTAGTATGGGACAAGGAGCGTTCGATACGCAGTATTTT
. | TRBD1 | TRBJ2-7 | 13 | TRBV7-8 | CASSTGQGNEQYF | TGTGCCAGCAGCACGGGACAGGGGAACGAGCAGTACTTC
. | TRBD1 | TRBJ2-7 | 15 | TRBV7-2 | CASSSGQGNRYEQYF | TGTGCCAGCAGCTCTGGACAGGGAAACCGGTACGAGCAGTACTTC
. | TRBD1 | TRBJ1-1 | 12 | TRBV28 | CASSLPGGRAFF | TGTGCCAGCAGTCTACCAGGGGGAAGAGCTTTCTTT
few | . | TRBJ2-2 | 16 | TRBV5-1 | CASSFESGASTGELFF | TGCGCCAGCAGCTTTGAATCAGGGGCGAGCACCGGGGAGCTGTTTTTT
. | TRBD1 | TRBJ2-2 | 15 | TRBV5-1 | CASSAYRGQGGELFF | TGCGCCAGCAGCGCCTACAGGGGGCAAGGCGGGGAGCTGTTTTTT
. | TRBD1 | TRBJ2-5 | 16 | TRBV5-6 | CASSSFLGQGQETQYF | TGTGCCAGCAGCTCCTTTTTGGGACAGGGCCAGGAGACCCAGTACTTC
. | . | TRBJ2-7 | 16 | TRBV4-2 | CASSQEGRQGTYEQYF | TGTGCCAGCAGCCAAGAAGGAAGGCAGGGGACCTACGAGCAGTACTTC
. | TRBD2 | TRBJ2-5 | 14 | TRBV2 | CASTSGGLGGTQYF | TGTGCCAGCACTAGCGGGGGCCTAGGTGGGACCCAGTACTTC
. | . | TRBJ2-5 | 18 | TRBV27 | CASSLSVVLRGGTETQYF | TGTGCCAGCAGTTTATCAGTCGTTCTTAGGGGGGGGACGGAGACCCAGTACTTC
. | . | TRBJ2-4 | 13 | TRBV7-2 | CASSTSGIDIQYF | TGTGCCAGCAGTACCTCGGGGATTGACATTCAGTACTTC
. | TRBD1 | TRBJ1-5 | 15 | TRBV6-5 | CASSFGQGGNQPQHF | TGTGCCAGCAGCTTCGGACAGGGTGGCAATCAGCCCCAGCATTTT
. | TRBD1 | TRBJ2-1 | 16 | TRBV5-1 | CASSLGDRESYNEQFF | TGCGCCAGCAGCTTGGGGGACAGGGAGTCCTACAATGAGCAGTTCTTC
. | . | TRBJ2-2 | 16 | TRBV7-2 | CASSFSGSGATGELFF | TGTGCCAGCAGCTTCTCTGGCTCAGGGGCCACCGGGGAGCTGTTTTTT
. | TRBD1 | TRBJ2-7 | 14 | TRBV6-5 | CASSYLGQAYEQYF | TGTGCCAGCAGTTACCTTGGACAGGCCTACGAGCAGTACTTC
. | . | TRBJ2-6 | 18 | TRBV15 | CATSRDKGSTSGANVLTF | TGTGCCACCAGCAGAGATAAGGGGTCCACATCTGGGGCCAACGTCCTGACTTTC
. | . | TRBJ1-3 | 14 | TRBV5-1 | CASSLAFSGNTIYF | TGCGCCAGCAGCTTGGCCTTCTCTGGAAACACCATATATTTT
. | . | TRBJ2-2 | 13 | TRBV6-5 | CASSPSATGELFF | TGTGCCAGCAGTCCTAGCGCCACCGGGGAGCTGTTTTTT
. | TRBD1 | TRBJ2-5 | 15 | TRBV7-2 | CASSQQTGAQETQYF | TGTGCCAGCAGCCAACAGACAGGGGCGCAAGAGACCCAGTACTTC
few | TRBD1 | TRBJ1-3 | 17 | TRBV7-2 | CASSLLGTGGYGNTIYF | TGTGCCAGCAGCTTATTGGGGACAGGGGGCTATGGAAACACCATATATTTT
. | TRBD1 | TRBJ2-3 | 14 | TRBV18 | CASSPPQGADTQYF | TGTGCCAGCTCACCACCACAGGGGGCAGATACGCAGTATTTT
. | TRBD1 | TRBJ1-1 | 14 | TRBV5-6 | CASSPGTGDTEAFF | TGTGCCAGCAGCCCCGGGACAGGGGACACTGAAGCTTTCTTT
. | . | TRBJ1-2 | 16 | TRBV11-2 | CASRPIMSRSARGYTF | TGTGCCAGCAGGCCGATTATGTCCAGGTCGGCACGCGGCTACACCTTC
. | . | TRBJ2-1 | 15 | TRBV6-5 | CASSSSAVPFGEQFF | TGTGCCAGCAGTTCTAGCGCCGTCCCGTTTGGCGAGCAGTTCTTC
. | . | TRBJ2-7 | 14 | TRBV6-6 | CASSYDMSSYEQYF | TGTGCCAGCAGTTACGACATGAGCTCCTACGAGCAGTACTTC
. | . | TRBJ2-6 | 15 | TRBV7-6 | CASSLGAHGANVLTF | TGTGCCAGCAGCTTAGGCGCTCATGGGGCCAACGTCCTGACTTTC
. | . | TRBJ2-7 | 16 | TRBV5-1 | CASSLEPSGQQYEQYF | TGCGCCAGCAGCCTAGAGCCTTCCGGACAGCAGTACGAGCAGTACTTC
. | . | TRBJ2-2 | 16 | TRBV27 | CATFPAGHSNTGELFF | TGTGCCACATTTCCGGCGGGGCACTCGAACACCGGGGAGCTGTTTTTT
. | TRBD1 | TRBJ2-3 | 13 | TRBV6-6 | CAARGRNTDTQYF | TGTGCCGCGAGGGGGCGGAACACAGATACGCAGTATTTT
. | . | TRBJ2-1 | 16 | TRBV9 | CASSVESQGGYNEQFF | TGTGCCAGCAGCGTAGAATCGCAAGGGGGTTACAATGAGCAGTTCTTC
. | TRBD1 | TRBJ1-2 | 18 | TRBV25-1 | CASSESRRGGHKVYGYTF | TGTGCCAGCAGTGAATCTCGGAGAGGGGGCCATAAAGTCTATGGCTACACCTTC
few | . | TRBJ2-7 | 11 | TRBV7-8 | CASSSRQEQYF | TGTGCCAGCAGCTCTCGACAGGAGCAGTACTTC
. | . | TRBJ2-3 | 16 | TRBV27 | CASFQSLLGGPDTQYF | TGTGCCAGCTTCCAAAGCCTCCTGGGGGGGCCAGATACGCAGTATTTT
. | . | TRBJ1-2 | 14 | TRBV4-3 | CASSQDPEFGGYTF | TGCGCCAGCAGCCAAGATCCCGAATTCGGTGGCTACACCTTC
once | TRBD1 | TRBJ1-1 | 17 | TRBV5-6 | CASSRKPGQGRYTEAFF | TGTGCCAGCAGCAGAAAACCGGGACAGGGGAGATATACTGAAGCTTTCTTT
few | TRBD2 | TRBJ2-5 | 13 | TRBV27 | CASSLWGGATQYF | TGTGCCAGCAGTTTATGGGGGGGTGCGACCCAGTACTTC
once | . | TRBJ2-7 | 17 | TRBV7-2 | CASSLGQLRDSSYEQYF | TGTGCCAGCAGCTTAGGGCAGCTCAGGGACTCTTCTTACGAGCAGTACTTC
. | TRBD2 | TRBJ2-1 | 13 | TRBV5-1 | CASSHGTSTEQFF | TGCGCCAGCAGCCATGGGACTAGCACTGAGCAGTTCTTC
. | . | TRBJ2-5 | 15 | TRBV16 | CASSQSEGGTGTQYF | TGTGCCAGCAGCCAATCCGAAGGGGGAACAGGGACCCAGTACTTC
. | TRBD1 | TRBJ2-3 | 16 | TRBV5-4 | CASSLYRGESTDTQYF | TGTGCCAGCAGCTTGTACAGGGGGGAAAGCACAGATACGCAGTATTTT
. | . | TRBJ2-3 | 16 | TRBV11-3 | CASSLGLRDRVDTQYF | TGTGCCAGCAGCTTAGGACTCAGGGATCGGGTAGATACGCAGTATTTT
. | TRBD2 | TRBJ2-3 | 14 | TRBV5-1 | CASMAAGGTDTQYF | TGCGCCAGCATGGCTGCGGGGGGCACAGATACGCAGTATTTT
. | TRBD1 | TRBJ1-1 | 15 | TRBV28 | CASSQGQLMNTEAFF | TGTGCCAGTAGCCAGGGACAGCTAATGAACACTGAAGCTTTCTTT
. | TRBD1 | TRBJ1-5 | 14 | TRBV6-1 | CASSGTGDNQPQHF | TGTGCCAGCAGCGGGACAGGGGATAATCAGCCCCAGCATTTT
once | . | TRBJ1-1 | 13 | TRBV7-9 | CASSPSLNTEAFF | TGTGCCAGCAGCCCCTCTCTGAACACTGAAGCTTTCTTT
. | . | TRBJ1-3 | 16 | TRBV2 | CASRRWGPSSGNTIYF | TGTGCCAGCAGGAGGTGGGGCCCGAGCTCTGGAAACACCATATATTTT
. | TRBD2 | TRBJ2-3 | 15 | TRBV7-9 | CASTQRAGGTDTQYF | TGTGCCAGCACCCAGAGGGCGGGGGGCACAGATACGCAGTATTTT
few | TRBD1 | TRBJ1-1 | 14 | TRBV4-2 | CASSRDRGATEAFF | TGTGCCAGCAGCCGAGACAGGGGGGCCACTGAAGCTTTCTTT